The T cell receptor beta chain under discussion was sequenced for a study of cytomegalovirus exposure and HLA in healthy donors. Libraries were prepared by immunoSEQ multiplex PCR; TCRdb keeps only in-frame clonotypes and omits some of them. The repertoire includes under 100,000 clones, about 96% of them detected once, and 0.78% sits in the top ten. In germline, CDR1 is KGHSH, CDR2 LQKENI. This CDR3 is built from 17 residues. V shed 3 bases, J shed 2 bases, and the junction held 10 bases outside the gene matches. Study-wide results and caveats: Cytomegalovirus association was listed for approximately 160 TCR beta chains. A later analysis found first-cohort TCR clusters tended to co-occur in the 90 to 150 validation repertoires. Rare sequences made up most TCRs, while some public TCRs were found in many donors.

On this clone: Its antigen remains unidentified.

The TCR was taken from a man between 18 and 35 years old in good health and CMV-seronegative. The sequencing sample was made of PBMCs. V gene TRBV18 combines with J gene TRBJ2-3; 8 nucleotides match TRBD2. The CDR3 sequence: CASSPQRAGAVTDTQYF. The CDR3 DNA sequence: TGTGCCAGCTCACCGCAACGAGCGGGAGCCGTCACAGATACGCAGTATTTT.